This paragraph covers one T cell receptor (beta chain) sequence. Its antigen remains unknown. Sequencing used immunoSEQ multiplex PCR; TCRdb keeps in-frame clones, though not all of them. The sample lists roughly 15,000 clones; about 70% were seen once. Deletions cut 3 bases from V and 7 bases from J, with 21 bases between. CDR3 length: 17 residues. The germline V gene has CDR1 MNHNS and CDR2 SASEGT. Cohort: HPV-negative, locally advanced oral cavity squamous cell carcinoma patients. Analysis of PBMCs was direct, with no culture step. This sample stems from a study of neoadjuvant anti-PD-1 for oral cavity cancer. Study-wide background: Around day 43, patients without progression received a fourth nivolumab dose before surgery. Broader study findings: Each response group had just a few patients in TCR analyses.

The source was PBMCs, collected before nivolumab (anti-PD-1) treatment. This receptor was obtained from a person aged 35-79 years with oral cavity squamous cell carcinoma. The chain combines TRBV6-1 with TRBJ1-4; a possible D gene is TRBD1 (5 bases). The CDR3 nucleotides are TGTGCCAGCAGTGACGCCAGAGGGGCGGGGAGGTCTGAAAAACTGTTTTTT. It codes for CASSDARGAGRSEKLFF.